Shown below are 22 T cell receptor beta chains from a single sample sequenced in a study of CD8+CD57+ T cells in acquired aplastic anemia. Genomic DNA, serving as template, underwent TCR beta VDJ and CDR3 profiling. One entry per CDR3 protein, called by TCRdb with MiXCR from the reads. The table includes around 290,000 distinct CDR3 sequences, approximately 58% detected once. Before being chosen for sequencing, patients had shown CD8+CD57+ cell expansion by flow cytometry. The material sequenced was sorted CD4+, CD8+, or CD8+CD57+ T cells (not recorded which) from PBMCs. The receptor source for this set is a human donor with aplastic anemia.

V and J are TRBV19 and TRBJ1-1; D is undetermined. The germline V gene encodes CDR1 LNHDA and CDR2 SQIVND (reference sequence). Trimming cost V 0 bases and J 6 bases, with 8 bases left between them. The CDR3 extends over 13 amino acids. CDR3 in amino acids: CASSIDPRPEAFF. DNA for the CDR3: TGTGCCAGTAGTATAGATCCCCGTCCTGAAGCTTTCTTT.

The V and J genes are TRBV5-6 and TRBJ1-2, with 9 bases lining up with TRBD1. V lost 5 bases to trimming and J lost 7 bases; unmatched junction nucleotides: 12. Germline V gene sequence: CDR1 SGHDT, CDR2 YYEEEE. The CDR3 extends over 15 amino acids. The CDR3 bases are TGTGCCAGCAGTTCCGGGACAGGGTATTCGTCTGGCTACACCTTC. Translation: CASSSGTGYSSGYTF.

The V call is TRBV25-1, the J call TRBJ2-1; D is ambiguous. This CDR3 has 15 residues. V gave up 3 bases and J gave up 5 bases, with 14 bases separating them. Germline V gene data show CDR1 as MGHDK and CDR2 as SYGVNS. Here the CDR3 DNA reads TGTGCCAGCAGTGAGCAGTCCCCGAGAAACAATGAGCAGTTCTTC. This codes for CASSEQSPRNNEQFF.

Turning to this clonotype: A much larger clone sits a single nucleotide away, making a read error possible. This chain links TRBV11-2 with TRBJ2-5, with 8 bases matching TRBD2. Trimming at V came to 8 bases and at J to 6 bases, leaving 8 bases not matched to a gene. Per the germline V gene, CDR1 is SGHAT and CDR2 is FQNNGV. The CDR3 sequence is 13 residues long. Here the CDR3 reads CASGSGLEKTQYF. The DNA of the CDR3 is TGTGCCAGCGGCTCGGGACTAGAGAAGACCCAGTACTTC.

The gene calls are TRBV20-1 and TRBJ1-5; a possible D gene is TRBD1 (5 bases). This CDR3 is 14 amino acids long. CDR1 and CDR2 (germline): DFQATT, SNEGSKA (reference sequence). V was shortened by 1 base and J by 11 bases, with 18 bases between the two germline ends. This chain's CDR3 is CSARAGGPGPTQHF. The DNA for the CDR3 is TGCAGTGCTAGAGCCGGGGGTCCAGGTCCGACCCAGCATTTT.

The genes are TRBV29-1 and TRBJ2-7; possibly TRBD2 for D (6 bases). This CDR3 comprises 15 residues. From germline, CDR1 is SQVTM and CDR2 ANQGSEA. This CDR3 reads CSARARDFPSYEQYF. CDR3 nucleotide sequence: TGCAGTGCTAGAGCGCGGGACTTTCCCTCCTACGAGCAGTACTTC.

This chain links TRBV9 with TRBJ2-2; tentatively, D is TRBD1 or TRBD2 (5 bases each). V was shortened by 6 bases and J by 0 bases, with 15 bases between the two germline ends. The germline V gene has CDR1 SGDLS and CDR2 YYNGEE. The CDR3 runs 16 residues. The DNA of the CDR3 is TGTGCCAGCACCCTAGGGGACGGAGCGAACACCGGGGAGCTGTTTTTT. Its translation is CASTLGDGANTGELFF.

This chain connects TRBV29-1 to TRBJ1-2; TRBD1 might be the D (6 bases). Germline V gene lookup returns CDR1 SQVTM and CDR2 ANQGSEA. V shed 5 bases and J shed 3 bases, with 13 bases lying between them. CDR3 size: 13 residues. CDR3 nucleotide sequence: TGCAGCGTTAGGGGACAAACAGACTATGGCTACACCTTC. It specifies CSVRGQTDYGYTF.

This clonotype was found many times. The CDR3 DNA sequence: TGCGCCAGCAGCCCAGGACAGGGCGGTGAAAAACTGTTTTTT. The encoded protein is CASSPGQGGEKLFF. J is TRBJ1-4 and V is TRBV5-1, with TRBD1 matching 8 bases. The CDR3 spans 14 residues. The trim removed 4 bases at V and 7 bases at J, leaving 6 bases unmatched. Per the germline V gene, CDR1 is SGHRS and CDR2 is YFSETQ.

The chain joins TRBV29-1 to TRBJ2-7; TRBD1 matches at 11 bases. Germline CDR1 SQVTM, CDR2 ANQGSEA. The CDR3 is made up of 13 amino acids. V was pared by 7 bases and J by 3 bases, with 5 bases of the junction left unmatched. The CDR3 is CSGGQGDGYEQYF. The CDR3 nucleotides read TGCAGCGGGGGACAGGGGGATGGCTACGAGCAGTACTTC.

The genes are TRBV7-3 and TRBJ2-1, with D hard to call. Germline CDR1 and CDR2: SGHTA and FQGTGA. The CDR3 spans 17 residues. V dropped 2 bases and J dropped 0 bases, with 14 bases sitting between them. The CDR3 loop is CASSLLGTISSYNEQFF. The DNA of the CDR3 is TGTGCCAGCAGCTTACTTGGTACTATCAGCTCCTACAATGAGCAGTTCTTC.

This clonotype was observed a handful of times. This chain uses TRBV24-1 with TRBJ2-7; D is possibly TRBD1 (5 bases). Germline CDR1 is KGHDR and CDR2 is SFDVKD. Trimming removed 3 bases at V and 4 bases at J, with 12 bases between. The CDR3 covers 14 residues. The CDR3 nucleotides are TGTGCCACCAGTGATACGATCGACAGTTACGAGCAGTACTTC. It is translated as CATSDTIDSYEQYF.

The CDR3 DNA follows: TGTGCCAGTAGTCACCGCCTGAGGACGGATAGCAATCAGCCCCAGCATTTT. This translates into CASSHRLRTDSNQPQHF. This sequence joins TRBV19 and TRBJ1-5, with D uncertain. This CDR3 region has 17 residues. Trimming shortened V by 5 bases and J by 0 bases, and 17 bases separated the two germline ends. The germline gives CDR1 LNHDA, CDR2 SQIVND (reference sequence).

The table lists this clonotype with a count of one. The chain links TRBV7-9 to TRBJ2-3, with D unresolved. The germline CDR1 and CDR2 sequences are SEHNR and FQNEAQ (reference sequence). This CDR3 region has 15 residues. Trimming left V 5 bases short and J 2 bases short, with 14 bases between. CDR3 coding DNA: TGTGCCAGCAGCCACCACTCCCCCGTCACAGATACGCAGTATTTT. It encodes CASSHHSPVTDTQYF.

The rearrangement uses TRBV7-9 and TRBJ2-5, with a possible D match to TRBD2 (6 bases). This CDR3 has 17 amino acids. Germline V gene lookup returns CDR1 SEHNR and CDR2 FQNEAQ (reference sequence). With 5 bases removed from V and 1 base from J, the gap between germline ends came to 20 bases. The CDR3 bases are TGTGCCAGCAGCCCTGGGCAAGGAGCGGGTCGCCAAGAGACCCAGTACTTC. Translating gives CASSPGQGAGRQETQYF. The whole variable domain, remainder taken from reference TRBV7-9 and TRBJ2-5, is DTGVSQNPRHKITKRGQNVTFRCDPISEHNRLYWYRQTLGQGPEFLTYFQNEAQLEKSRLLSDRFSAERPKGSFSTLEIQRTEQGDSAMYLCASSPGQGAGRQETQYFGPGTRLLVL.

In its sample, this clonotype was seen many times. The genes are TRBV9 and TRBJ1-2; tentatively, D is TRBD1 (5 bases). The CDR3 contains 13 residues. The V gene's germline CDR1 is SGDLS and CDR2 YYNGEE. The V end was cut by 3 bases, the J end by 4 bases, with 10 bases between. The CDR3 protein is CASSAGTGYGYTF. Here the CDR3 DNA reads TGTGCCAGCAGCGCCGGGACCGGCTATGGCTACACCTTC.

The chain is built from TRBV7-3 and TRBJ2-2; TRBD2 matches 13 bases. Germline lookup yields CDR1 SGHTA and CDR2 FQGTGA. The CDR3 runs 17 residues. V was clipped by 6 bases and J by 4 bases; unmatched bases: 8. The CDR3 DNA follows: TGTGCCAGCAGGGGGACTAGCGGGAATCGGGGCACCGGGGAGCTGTTTTTT. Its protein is CASRGTSGNRGTGELFF. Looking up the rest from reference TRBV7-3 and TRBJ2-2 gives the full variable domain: GAGVSQTPSNKVTEKGKYVELRCDPISGHTALYWYRQSLGQGPEFLIYFQGTGAADDSGLPNDRFFAVRPEGSVSTLKIQRTERGDSAVYLCASRGTSGNRGTGELFFGEGSRLTVL.

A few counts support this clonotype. The CDR3 nucleotides are TGTGCCAGCAGCTTAGGGAGAGGTTATTCACCCCTCCACTTT. As protein: CASSLGRGYSPLHF. V gene TRBV7-3 combines with J gene TRBJ1-6; D uncertain. V was cut by 2 bases and J by 8 bases, with 10 bases left in between. Germline CDR1 is SGHTA and CDR2 is FQGTGA. The CDR3 has 14 amino acids.

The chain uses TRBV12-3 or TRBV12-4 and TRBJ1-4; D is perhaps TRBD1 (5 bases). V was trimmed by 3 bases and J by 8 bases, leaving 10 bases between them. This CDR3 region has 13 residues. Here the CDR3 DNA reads TGTGCCAGCAGTTTGTGGGGCGGGGAAAAACTGTTTTTT. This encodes CASSLWGGEKLFF.

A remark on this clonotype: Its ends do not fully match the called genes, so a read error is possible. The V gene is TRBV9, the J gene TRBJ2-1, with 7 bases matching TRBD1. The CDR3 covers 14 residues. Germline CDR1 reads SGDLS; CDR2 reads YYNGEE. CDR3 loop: CASSTGQTCNEQLF. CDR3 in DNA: TGTGCCAGCAGCACGGGACAGACCTGCAATGAGCAGCTCTTC.

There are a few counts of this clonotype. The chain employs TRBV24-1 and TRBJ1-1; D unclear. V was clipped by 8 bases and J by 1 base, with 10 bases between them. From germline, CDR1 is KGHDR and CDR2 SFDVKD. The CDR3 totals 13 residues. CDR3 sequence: CATKAGKNTEAFF. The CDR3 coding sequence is TGTGCCACCAAGGCAGGTAAGAACACTGAAGCTTTCTTT.

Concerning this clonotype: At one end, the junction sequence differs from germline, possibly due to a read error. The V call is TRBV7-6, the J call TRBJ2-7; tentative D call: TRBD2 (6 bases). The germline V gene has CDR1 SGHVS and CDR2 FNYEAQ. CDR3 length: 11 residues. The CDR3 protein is CASSPGTSLDF. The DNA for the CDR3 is TGTGCCAGCAGCCCCGGGACTTCTTTAGACTTC. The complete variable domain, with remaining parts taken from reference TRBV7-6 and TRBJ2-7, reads GAGVSQSPRYKVTKRGQDVALRCDPISGHVSLYWYRQALGQGPEFLTYFNYEAQQDKSGLPNDRFSAERPEGSISTLTIQRTEQRDSAMYRCASSPGTSLDFGPGTRLTVT.